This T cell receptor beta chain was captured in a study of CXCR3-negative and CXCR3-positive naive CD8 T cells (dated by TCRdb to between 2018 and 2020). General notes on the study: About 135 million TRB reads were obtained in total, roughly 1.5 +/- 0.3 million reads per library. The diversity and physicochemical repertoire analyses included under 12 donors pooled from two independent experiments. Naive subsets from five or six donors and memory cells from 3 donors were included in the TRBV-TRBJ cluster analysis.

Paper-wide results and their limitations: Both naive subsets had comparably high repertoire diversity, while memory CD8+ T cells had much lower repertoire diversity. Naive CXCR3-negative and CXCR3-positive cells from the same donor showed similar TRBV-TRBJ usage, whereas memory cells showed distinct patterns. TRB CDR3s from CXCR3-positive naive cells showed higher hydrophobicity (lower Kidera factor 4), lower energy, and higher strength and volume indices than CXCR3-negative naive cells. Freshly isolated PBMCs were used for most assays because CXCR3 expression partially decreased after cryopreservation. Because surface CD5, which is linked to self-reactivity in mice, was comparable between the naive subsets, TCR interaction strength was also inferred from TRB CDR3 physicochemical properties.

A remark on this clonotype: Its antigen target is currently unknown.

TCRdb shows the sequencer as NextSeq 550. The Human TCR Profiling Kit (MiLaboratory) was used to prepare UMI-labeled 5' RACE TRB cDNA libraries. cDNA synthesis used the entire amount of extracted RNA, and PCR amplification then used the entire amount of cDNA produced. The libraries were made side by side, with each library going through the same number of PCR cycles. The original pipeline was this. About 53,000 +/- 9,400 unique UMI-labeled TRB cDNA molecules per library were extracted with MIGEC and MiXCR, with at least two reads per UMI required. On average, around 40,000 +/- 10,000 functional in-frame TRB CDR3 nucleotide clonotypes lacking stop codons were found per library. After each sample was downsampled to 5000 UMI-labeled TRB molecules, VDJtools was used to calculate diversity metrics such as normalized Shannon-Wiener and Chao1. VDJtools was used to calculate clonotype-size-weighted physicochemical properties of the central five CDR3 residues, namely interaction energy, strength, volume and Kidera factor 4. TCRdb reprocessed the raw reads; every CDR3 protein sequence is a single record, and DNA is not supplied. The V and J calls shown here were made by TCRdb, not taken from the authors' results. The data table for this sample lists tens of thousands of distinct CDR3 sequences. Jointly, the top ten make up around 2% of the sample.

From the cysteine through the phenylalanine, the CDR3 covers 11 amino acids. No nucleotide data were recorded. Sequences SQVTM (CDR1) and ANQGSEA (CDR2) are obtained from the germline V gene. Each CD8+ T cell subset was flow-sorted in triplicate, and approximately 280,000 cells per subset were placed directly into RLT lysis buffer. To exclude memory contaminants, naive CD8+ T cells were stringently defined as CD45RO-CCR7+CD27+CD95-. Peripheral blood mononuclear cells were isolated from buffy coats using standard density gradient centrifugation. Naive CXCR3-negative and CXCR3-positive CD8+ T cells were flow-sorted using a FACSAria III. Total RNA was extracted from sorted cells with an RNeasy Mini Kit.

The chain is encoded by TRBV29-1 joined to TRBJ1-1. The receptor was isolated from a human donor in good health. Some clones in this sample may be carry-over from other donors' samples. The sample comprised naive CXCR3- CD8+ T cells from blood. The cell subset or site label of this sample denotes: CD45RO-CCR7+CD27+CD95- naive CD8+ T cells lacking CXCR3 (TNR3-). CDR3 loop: CSAILWPEAFF.